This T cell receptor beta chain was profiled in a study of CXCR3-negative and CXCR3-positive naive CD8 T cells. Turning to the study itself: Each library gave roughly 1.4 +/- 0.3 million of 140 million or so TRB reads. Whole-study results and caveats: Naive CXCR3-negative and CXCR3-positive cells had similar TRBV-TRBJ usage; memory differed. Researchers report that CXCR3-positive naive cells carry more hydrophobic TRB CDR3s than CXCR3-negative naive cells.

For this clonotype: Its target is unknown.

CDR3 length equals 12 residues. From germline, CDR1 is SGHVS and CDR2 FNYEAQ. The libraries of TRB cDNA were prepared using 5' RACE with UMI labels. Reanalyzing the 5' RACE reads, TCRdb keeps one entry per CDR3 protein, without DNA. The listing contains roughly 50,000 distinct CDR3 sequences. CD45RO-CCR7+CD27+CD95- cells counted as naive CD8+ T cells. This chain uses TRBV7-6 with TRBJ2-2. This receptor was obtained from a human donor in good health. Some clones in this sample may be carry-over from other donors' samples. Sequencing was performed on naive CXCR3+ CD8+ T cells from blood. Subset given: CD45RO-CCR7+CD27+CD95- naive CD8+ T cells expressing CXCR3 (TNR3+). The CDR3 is CASSLVFGELFF.